This TCR beta chain was documented in a study of identical twins. Turning to this clonotype: No antigen is known for it.

A universal primer site arose from template switching, and cDNA bore unique molecular identifiers. TCRdb reanalysed the 5' RACE reads using MiXCR and keeps one entry per CDR3 protein. This table has hundreds of thousands of distinct CDR3 sequences, around 8.3% appearing once. Study results and limitations: Out-of-frame alpha sequences shared by twins showed excess low generation probability.

Healthy Caucasian donors formed the entire cohort. Separately, the same data were catalogued under a study of yellow fever vaccine responses in identical twins.

This TCR was recovered from a woman aged 18-35 years in good health. Material for sequencing was PBMCs.

CDR3 protein: CAISEQGGNSPLHF. In DNA, the CDR3 is TGTGCCATCAGTGAACAGGGAGGTAATTCACCCCTCCACTTT. J is TRBJ1-6 and V is TRBV10-3, with D possibly being TRBD1 (6 bases). The CDR3 is 14 residues long. Deletions cut 3 bases from V and 6 bases from J, with 9 bases between. Germline V gives CDR1 ENHRY, CDR2 SYGVKD.